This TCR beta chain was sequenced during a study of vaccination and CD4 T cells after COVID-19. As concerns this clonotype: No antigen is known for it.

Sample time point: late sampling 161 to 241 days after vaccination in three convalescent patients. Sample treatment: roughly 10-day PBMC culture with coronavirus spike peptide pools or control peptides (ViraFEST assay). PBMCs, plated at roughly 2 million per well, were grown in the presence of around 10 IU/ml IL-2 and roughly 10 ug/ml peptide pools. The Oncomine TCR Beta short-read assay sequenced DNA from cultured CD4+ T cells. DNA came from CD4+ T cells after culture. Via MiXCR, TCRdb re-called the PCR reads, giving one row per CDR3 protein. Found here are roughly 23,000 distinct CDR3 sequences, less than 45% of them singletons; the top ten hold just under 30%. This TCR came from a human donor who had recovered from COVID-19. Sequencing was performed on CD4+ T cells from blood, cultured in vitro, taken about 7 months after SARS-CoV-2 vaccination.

DNA of the CDR3: TGTGCCAGCAGTCGGGGACGGGGGGCGGCCCAAGAGACCCAGTACTTC. Amino acids: CASSRGRGAAQETQYF. The chain recombines TRBV28 with TRBJ2-5; D is perhaps TRBD2 (7 bases). CDR1 and CDR2 (germline): MDHEN, SYDVKM. Between the trimmed V and J ends, which lost 5 bases and 1 base, there was a span of 17 bases. The CDR3 is 16 residues long. Variable domain in full (rest from reference TRBV28 and TRBJ2-5): DVKVTQSSRYLVKRTGEKVFLECVQDMDHENMFWYRQDPGLGLRLIYFSYDVKMKEKGDIPEGYSVSREKKERFSLILESASTNQTSMYLCASSRGRGAAQETQYFGPGTRLLVL.